This TCR beta chain was observed in a study of cytomegalovirus exposure and HLA in healthy donors. Overall study context: Among around 400 genotyped donors, around 80% fell in the Caucasian-associated ancestry cluster.

Researchers ran the PCR with 60 Vbeta and 13 Jbeta primers. Profiling relied on immunoSEQ multiplex PCR, and the TCRdb table lists in-frame clones only, not all of them. The sample comprises about 130,000 clones, 70% to 85% of which are singletons, and just under 3% rests with the top ten. CDR3 length: 14 amino acids. Looked up from germline, CDR1 is SEHNR and CDR2 is FQNEAQ (reference sequence). V lost 4 bases and J lost 5; bases outside the gene matches: 4. The material sequenced was PBMCs. This TCR was recovered from a young woman in good health and CMV-seropositive. The chain employs TRBV7-9 and TRBJ2-5; TRBD1 agrees at 10 bases. The CDR3: CASSSTGGAETQYF. CDR3 in DNA: TGTGCCAGCAGCTCGACAGGGGGCGCTGAGACCCAGTACTTC.